Below, 16 T cell receptor beta chains from the same sample are listed, as sequenced in a study of T cell repertoires in aging, cancer and after chemotherapy. TRB rearrangements spanning V, D and J were amplified using mixed TRB-A/B primers. TCRdb reanalysed the multiplex PCR reads using MiXCR and keeps one entry per CDR3 protein. The table has under 800 distinct CDR3 sequences, about a quarter seen once. Peripheral blood genomic DNA, not sorted cells or RNA, was the template. Sequencing was carried out using blood. Receptor source: a human donor with a solid tumor.

This chain connects TRBV5-4 to TRBJ2-2; 8 bases align to TRBD2. The germline V gene has CDR1 SGHNT and CDR2 YYREEE (reference sequence). This CDR3 has 15 residues. V was pared by 2 bases and J by 4 bases, with 4 bases of the junction left unmatched. CDR3 region: CASSFEAGATGELFF. In DNA, the CDR3 is TGTGCCAGCAGCTTCGAAGCGGGGGCCACCGGGGAGCTGTTTTTT.

By share, this clonotype ranks as medium-sized. V is TRBV19 and J is TRBJ2-2; TRBD2 agrees at 8 bases. The CDR3 is 17 residues long. Germline-derived CDR1 and CDR2 are LNHDA and SQIVND (reference sequence). V gave up 2 bases and J gave up 2 bases; unmatched junction bases: 7. The CDR3: CASSIRLGGANTGELFF. In nucleotides, the CDR3 is TGTGCCAGTAGTATACGACTCGGGGGGGCAAACACCGGGGAGCTGTTTTTT.

This clonotype is medium-sized in the sample. J is TRBJ1-2 and V is TRBV15; D is ambiguous. Germline V gene lookup returns CDR1 LNHNV and CDR2 YYDKDF (reference sequence). V lost 5 bases, J lost 5 bases, and 9 bases lay in between. There are 12 residues in the CDR3. CDR3: CATSEAEYGYTF. CDR3 bases: TGTGCCACCAGCGAGGCGGAGTATGGCTACACCTTC.

This clonotype was recorded a few times. The V and J genes are TRBV11-2 and TRBJ1-2, with TRBD1 as a possible D gene (5 bases). CDR1 and CDR2 from the germline V gene are SGHAT and FQNNGV. V gave up 4 bases and J gave up 6 bases, with 18 bases separating them. CDR3 size: 15 residues. Written as DNA, the CDR3 is TGTGCCAGCAGCTCCACGGGAGCGGGGGGGGATGGCTACACCTTC. It is translated as CASSSTGAGGDGYTF.

By frequency in the sample, this clonotype is medium-sized. The CDR3 DNA reads TGTGCCAGCAGCCAAATAAATCAGCCCCAGCATTTT. Its translation: CASSQINQPQHF. V usage is TRBV6-2 or TRBV6-3 and J usage is TRBJ1-5; D gene uncertain. V gave up 6 bases and J gave up 4 bases, with 7 bases separating them. Germline loops: CDR1 MNHEY, CDR2 SVGEGT. CDR3 size: 12 residues.

The table lists this clonotype with a few counts. The chain recombines TRBV6-4 with TRBJ2-3; TRBD2 agrees at 10 bases. Germline V gene data show CDR1 as MRHNA and CDR2 as SNTAGT. Losses at the gene ends were 4 bases for V and 4 bases for J; bases not matched to a gene: 11. This CDR3 is built from 17 residues. CDR3 sequence: CASSGTSGGGPADTQYF. CDR3 coding DNA: TGTGCCAGCAGTGGTACGAGCGGGGGGGGCCCCGCAGATACGCAGTATTTT.

This clonotype was counted between two and nine times. V gene TRBV7-2 combines with J gene TRBJ1-1, with D unclear. From germline, CDR1 is SGHTA and CDR2 FQGNSA. V was clipped by 5 bases and J by 4 bases, with 17 bases between them. The CDR3 contains 15 residues. CDR3 protein: CASSLHREPTTEAFF. CDR3 bases: TGTGCCAGCAGCCTACACCGGGAGCCTACCACTGAAGCTTTCTTT.

As regards this clonotype: This sequence may be a read error, since a much larger clone differs from it by one base. This likely comes from a read error, as the CDR3 has no conserved phenylalanine or tryptophan at its end. The gene calls are TRBV6-5 and TRBJ2-1; TRBD2 matches 13 bases. This CDR3 is 15 amino acids long. The V gene's germline CDR1 is MNHEY and CDR2 SVGAGI. Trimming took 6 bases from V and 7 from J; bases not matched to a gene: 6. The CDR3 sequence: CASREPGLAGNEQFL. CDR3 nucleotide sequence: TGTGCCAGCAGAGAACCGGGACTAGCGGGGAATGAGCAGTTCTTA.

By its share, this clonotype is large. This sequence joins TRBV5-4 and TRBJ2-7, with a tentative D call TRBD2 (5 bases). The CDR3 consists of 13 residues. Between the trimmed V and J ends, which lost 3 bases and 2 bases, there was a span of 9 bases. Germline V gene sequence: CDR1 SGHNT, CDR2 YYREEE (reference sequence). The chain's CDR3 is CASSWPEAYEQYF. CDR3 DNA sequence: TGTGCCAGCAGCTGGCCGGAGGCCTACGAGCAGTACTTC.

This clonotype is medium-sized within its sample. The gene calls are TRBV19 and TRBJ2-5; 14 bases agree with TRBD2. Germline CDR1 is LNHDA and CDR2 is SQIVND (reference sequence). V gave up 5 bases and J gave up 4 bases; unmatched junction bases: 3. This CDR3 region has 15 residues. The CDR3 loop reads CASSRLAGGRETQYF. CDR3 in DNA: TGTGCCAGTAGTCGACTAGCGGGGGGGAGAGAGACCCAGTACTTC. Drawing the rest from reference TRBV19 and TRBJ2-5, the complete variable domain is DGGITQSPKYLFRKEGQNVTLSCEQNLNHDAMYWYRQDPGQGLRLIYYSQIVNDFQKGDIAEGYSVSREKKESFPLTVTSAQKNPTAFYLCASSRLAGGRETQYFGPGTRLLVL.

V gene TRBV20-1 combines with J gene TRBJ2-7; D tentatively reads TRBD1 or TRBD2 (5 bases each). The CDR3 runs 17 residues. Germline loops: CDR1 DFQATT, CDR2 SNEGSKA (reference sequence). Trimming cost V 5 bases and J 0 bases, with 23 bases left between them. This CDR3 is CSASPAAGRGSSYEQYF. The CDR3 DNA reads as TGCAGTGCTTCCCCCGCCGCGGGTAGGGGCAGCTCCTACGAGCAGTACTTC.

The V and J genes are TRBV15 and TRBJ1-3; possible D gene TRBD1, 5 bases. V lost 0 bases and J lost 4, with 10 bases in between. This CDR3 contains 15 residues. Germline V gene data show CDR1 as LNHNV and CDR2 as YYDKDF (reference sequence). CDR3 coding DNA: TGTGCCACCAGCAGAGACAGGGTGCGCGGAAACACCATATATTTT. It encodes CATSRDRVRGNTIYF.

This clonotype was observed a few times. The V gene is TRBV20-1, the J gene TRBJ1-3; D might be TRBD1 (5 bases). V lost 1 base and J 4 bases, leaving 11 bases between the germline ends. This CDR3 is built from 14 residues. Germline-derived CDR1 and CDR2 are DFQATT and SNEGSKA (reference sequence). The CDR3 here is CSARGGAQGNTIYF. The CDR3 coding sequence is TGCAGTGCTAGAGGAGGGGCGCAGGGAAACACCATATATTTT.

This clonotype was seen a handful of times. J is TRBJ2-3 and V is TRBV6-5; a possible D gene is TRBD1 (5 bases). The CDR3 sequence is 15 residues long. The germline gives CDR1 MNHEY, CDR2 SVGAGI. V lost 6 bases and J 2 bases, leaving 15 bases between the germline ends. The chain's CDR3 is CASSPQGAVTDTQYF. Written as DNA, the CDR3 is TGTGCCAGCAGCCCCCAAGGGGCAGTCACAGATACGCAGTATTTT.

V gene TRBV27 combines with J gene TRBJ2-1; the D call may be TRBD1 or TRBD2 (6 bases each). The CDR3 consists of 17 residues. V dropped 4 bases and J dropped 5 bases, with 21 bases sitting between them. Germline values: CDR1 MNHEY, CDR2 SMNVEV (reference sequence). The CDR3 loop reads CASSSGALGGENNEQFF. The CDR3, as DNA: TGTGCCAGCAGTTCAGGGGCTCTGGGCGGGGAAAACAATGAGCAGTTCTTC.

This clonotype turned up a few times. This chain links TRBV19 with TRBJ1-1; D is unresolved. Germline V CDR1 and CDR2: LNHDA, SQIVND (reference sequence). V dropped 9 bases and J dropped 6 bases, with 14 bases sitting between them. This CDR3 comprises 12 residues. As DNA, the CDR3 is TGTGCCAGCGCGGGGTTTAGCGCTGAAGCTTTCTTT. Translated: CASAGFSAEAFF.